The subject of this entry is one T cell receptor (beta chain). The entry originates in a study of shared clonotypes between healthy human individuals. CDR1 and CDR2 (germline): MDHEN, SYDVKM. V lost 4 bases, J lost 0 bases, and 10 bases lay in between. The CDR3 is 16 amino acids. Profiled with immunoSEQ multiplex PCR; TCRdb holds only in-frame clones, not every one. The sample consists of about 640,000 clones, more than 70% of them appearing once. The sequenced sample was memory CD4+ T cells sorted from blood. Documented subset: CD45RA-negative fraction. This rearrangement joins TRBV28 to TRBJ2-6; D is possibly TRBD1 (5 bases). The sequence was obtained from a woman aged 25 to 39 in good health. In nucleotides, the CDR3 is TGTGCCAGCAGTTACTCAGGGATCTCTGGGGCCAACGTCCTGACTTTC. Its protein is CASSYSGISGANVLTF.